The rows below give T cell receptor beta chains drawn from one sample of a study of T cells after somatic rescue of genetic block. Produced via immunoSEQ multiplex PCR; TCRdb's table is partial and in-frame only. The table lists 9,000 to 10,000 clones, around two thirds of them singletons, with approximately 23% in the top ten. The material sequenced was peripheral blood mononuclear cells (PBMCs). The source of these receptors is a boy aged 5-17 years. Both conserved end residues are part of each CDR3. A D gene is named only where the DNA matches it firmly. Expanded clones are given a class, and other clones once, few, many or no size at all.

d_gene | j_gene | v_gene | abundance | len | CDR3nt | CDR3aa
TRBD1 | TRBJ1-1 | TRBV9 | - | 14 | TGTGCCAGCAGCGTGGGACAGGGGGACACTGAAGCTTTCTTT | CASSVGQGDTEAFF
- | TRBJ1-1 | TRBV7-7 | - | 16 | TGTGCTAGCAGCTTAGAAATGTTCCGGATCGACACTGAAGCTTTCTTT | CASSLEMFRIDTEAFF
- | TRBJ1-2 | TRBV18 | - | 15 | TGTGCCAGCTCACTCATGGGTCAGGGTAAAGATGGCTACACCTTC | CASSLMGQGKDGYTF
- | TRBJ1-4 | TRBV10-3 | - | 15 | TGTGCCATCAGTGAGTCACTGAAAACTAATGAAAAACTGTTTTTT | CAISESLKTNEKLFF
- | TRBJ2-7 | TRBV5-1 | - | 13 | TGCGCCAGCAGCTTGGTACAGGGATACGAGCAGTACTTC | CASSLVQGYEQYF
- | TRBJ1-2 | TRBV6-5 | few | 14 | TGTGCCAGCAGTTACTCACGACAGCGGGGTGGCTACACCTTC | CASSYSRQRGGYTF
- | TRBJ1-5 | TRBV28 | large | 13 | TGTGCCAGCAGTTCTCCAGGCCGGGAGCCCCAGCATTTT | CASSSPGREPQHF
- | TRBJ2-1 | TRBV5-5 | - | 13 | TGTGCCAGCAGCTTAGTCGGGGGTTGGGAGCAGTTCTTC | CASSLVGGWEQFF
- | TRBJ1-2 | TRBV27 | - | 15 | TGTGCCAGCAGTTTATTTGGACCGAGTTTCTATGGCTACACCTTC | CASSLFGPSFYGYTF
- | TRBJ1-2 | TRBV27 | - | 15 | TGTGCCAGCAGCTCCGGGCGGTCAGCTAACTATGGCTACACCTTC | CASSSGRSANYGYTF
TRBD1 | TRBJ2-1 | TRBV9 | - | 16 | TGTGCCAGCAGCCCTACCGGGACAGTGATAATCAATGAGCAGTTCTTC | CASSPTGTVIINEQFF
- | TRBJ1-2 | TRBV27 | - | 14 | TGTGCCAGCAGTTTATTTCCTAGAACAGTTGGCTACACCTTC | CASSLFPRTVGYTF
TRBD2 | TRBJ2-1 | TRBV11-1 | - | 16 | TGTGCCAGCAGCCCAGAGGGCCGAATTAGCGGGAATGAGCAGTTCTTC | CASSPEGRISGNEQFF
- | TRBJ2-5 | TRBV28 | - | 16 | TGTGCCAGCAGTTTTATTCGGACAGTTTTTCAAGAGACCCAGTACTTC | CASSFIRTVFQETQYF
TRBD1 | TRBJ2-5 | TRBV11-2 | - | 18 | TGTGCCAGCAGCTTATCAGTGGGACAGGGCCCCTTCCAAGAGACCCAGTACTTC | CASSLSVGQGPFQETQYF
TRBD1 | TRBJ1-6 | TRBV11-2 | - | 17 | TGTGCCAGCAGCTTACAGGCCACAGGGGTCGTAGGCTCACCCCTCCACTTT | CASSLQATGVVGSPLHF
TRBD1 | TRBJ2-1 | TRBV13 | - | 16 | TGTGCCAGCAGCTTACCGCCGGGACAGGGGAAGGATGAGCAGTTCTTC | CASSLPPGQGKDEQFF
TRBD2 | TRBJ2-3 | TRBV18 | - | 16 | TGTGCCAGCTCACCGCCACTAGCGGGAGGCACAGATACGCAGTATTTT | CASSPPLAGGTDTQYF
- | TRBJ2-1 | TRBV10-3 | - | 17 | TGTGCCATCAGTGAGTTGGGGGAACGGAGCTCCTACAATGAGCAGTTCTTC | CAISELGERSSYNEQFF
- | TRBJ1-2 | TRBV6-5 | - | 14 | TGTGCCAGCGGAAGACGGCCCTCTAACTATGGCTACACCTTC | CASGRRPSNYGYTF
- | TRBJ2-5 | TRBV2 | few | 12 | TGTGCCAGCAGGAGAGGTCTTCAGACCCAGTACTTC | CASRRGLQTQYF
- | TRBJ2-4 | TRBV6-1 | - | 13 | TGTGCCAGCAGTGAACAGGGGGGAGGCATTCAGTACTTC | CASSEQGGGIQYF
- | TRBJ2-7 | TRBV6-6 | once | 15 | TGTGCCAGCAGTTACTCGGGGACATCCTCCTACGAGCAGTACTTC | CASSYSGTSSYEQYF
TRBD1 | TRBJ1-2 | TRBV9 | - | 15 | TGTGCCAGCAGCAGACCCGGGACAGGGGTGGCTGGCTACACCTTC | CASSRPGTGVAGYTF
- | TRBJ1-3 | TRBV28 | - | 15 | TGTGCCAGCAGTTTATGGGGTGCCCTGGGAAACACCATATATTTT | CASSLWGALGNTIYF
TRBD1 | TRBJ2-3 | TRBV18 | - | 16 | TGTGCCAGCTCACCACCTCGGGACAGGGTCGAGGATACGCAGTATTTT | CASSPPRDRVEDTQYF
- | TRBJ1-1 | TRBV6-5 | - | 13 | TGTGCCAGCAGTTCCGGGATGAACACTGAAGCTTTCTTT | CASSSGMNTEAFF
- | TRBJ1-5 | TRBV10-3 | medium-sized | 14 | TGTGCCATCAGTGAGTCCAGTAGCAATCAGCCCCAGCATTTT | CAISESSSNQPQHF
TRBD1 | TRBJ1-1 | TRBV6-1 | - | 13 | TGTGCCAGCCCGGGACAGGGGAACACTGAAGCTTTCTTT | CASPGQGNTEAFF
TRBD1 | TRBJ1-3 | TRBV16 | - | 16 | TGTGCCAGCAGCCAATCAACAGGGGGATTTGGAAACACCATATATTTT | CASSQSTGGFGNTIYF
- | TRBJ2-3 | TRBV9 | - | 15 | TGTGCCAGCAGCGAAGGACTACTGTACACAGATACGCAGTATTTT | CASSEGLLYTDTQYF
TRBD2 | TRBJ2-3 | TRBV28 | - | 19 | TGTGCCAGCAGTTTATTCGCCGGGAGGGGTTGGTTGGGACCAGATACGCAGTATTTT | CASSLFAGRGWLGPDTQYF
- | TRBJ2-6 | TRBV19 | - | 15 | TGTGCCAGTAAGGGCAGGCACTCTGGGGCCAACGTCCTGACTTTC | CASKGRHSGANVLTF
- | TRBJ1-4 | TRBV7-9 | few | 15 | TGTGCCAGCAGCTTAGCCCAGGGTCCCCGTGAAAAACTGTTTTTT | CASSLAQGPREKLFF
- | TRBJ1-2 | TRBV6-5 | - | 14 | TGTGCCAGCAGTCCGAACAGGGTGGAGTATGGCTACACCTTC | CASSPNRVEYGYTF
TRBD2 | TRBJ2-4 | TRBV28 | - | 16 | TGTGCCAGCAGTCTCGGGGGGGCCGAGGCCAAAAACATTCAGTACTTC | CASSLGGAEAKNIQYF
- | TRBJ2-3 | TRBV6-4 | - | 15 | TGTGCCAGCAGGCAAAGCGGAGCTAGCACAGATACGCAGTATTTT | CASRQSGASTDTQYF
- | TRBJ2-7 | TRBV6-5 | medium-sized | 14 | TGTGCCAGCAGTTACGGGGGGATGTTAAACGAGCAGTACTTC | CASSYGGMLNEQYF
TRBD2 | TRBJ2-3 | TRBV6-5 | - | 16 | TGTGCCAGCAGTTACTCGAGAAGGACTAGCGGGAATACGCAGTATTTT | CASSYSRRTSGNTQYF
- | TRBJ2-3 | TRBV7-9 | - | 15 | TGTGCCAGCAGCACCGCGGGACTCCGCACAGATACGCAGTATTTT | CASSTAGLRTDTQYF
TRBD2 | TRBJ2-7 | TRBV19 | - | 17 | TGTGCCAGTAGTATAAAGCCCGCACTAGCGGGGGGCTACGAGCAGTACTTC | CASSIKPALAGGYEQYF
TRBD2 | TRBJ2-1 | TRBV7-6 | - | 13 | TGTGCCAGCAGCTCTCTAGCGGGAGGGGAGCAGTTCTTC | CASSSLAGGEQFF
- | TRBJ2-2 | TRBV9 | few | 13 | TGTGCCAGCAGTTTCCAGGACACCGGGGAGCTGTTTTTT | CASSFQDTGELFF
TRBD1 | TRBJ1-2 | TRBV9 | - | 19 | TGTGCCAGCAGCGTAGCCACCGGGACAGGGCGTTTAGCTAACTATGGCTACACCTTC | CASSVATGTGRLANYGYTF
TRBD2 | TRBJ2-1 | TRBV10-3 | once | 18 | TGTGCCATCAGTGTAGCTAGCGGGGTGATTAGCTCCTACAATGAGCAGTTCTTC | CAISVASGVISSYNEQFF
- | TRBJ2-6 | TRBV5-6 | - | 18 | TGTGCCAGCAGCTTGAGAATTCAGTTCCGCTCTGGGGCCAACGTCCTGACTTTC | CASSLRIQFRSGANVLTF
TRBD1 | TRBJ1-4 | TRBV7-9 | - | 15 | TGTGCCAGCAGCTCTTCCGGGACAGACTTTGAAAAACTGTTTTTT | CASSSSGTDFEKLFF
- | TRBJ2-5 | TRBV7-3 | - | 14 | TGTGCCAGCAGCTTAACGGGGGTTCAAGAGACCCAGTACTTC | CASSLTGVQETQYF
- | TRBJ1-2 | TRBV6-1 | - | 13 | TGTGCCAGCAGTTCTACAGGCCTCTATGGCTACACCTTC | CASSSTGLYGYTF
- | TRBJ1-6 | TRBV10-3 | once | 14 | TGTGCCATCACAAGGGGGGGGCGGGATTCACCCCTCCACTTT | CAITRGGRDSPLHF
- | TRBJ1-5 | TRBV30 | - | 13 | TGTGCCTGGAGTAGGCGTAGCAATCAGCCCCAGCATTTT | CAWSRRSNQPQHF
- | TRBJ2-7 | TRBV10-3 | - | 14 | TGTGCCATCAGTGTGGCCACGTACTCCTACGAGCAGTACTTC | CAISVATYSYEQYF
- | TRBJ1-2 | TRBV5-6 | once | 17 | TGTGCCAGCAGCTTGCCTTCATTTATGGGGGGAGGTGATGGCTACACCTTC | CASSLPSFMGGGDGYTF
- | TRBJ2-5 | TRBV25-1 | few | 13 | TGTGCCAGCAGTGAAATGGCACAAGAGAGCCAGTACTTC | CASSEMAQESQYF
TRBD2 | TRBJ2-7 | TRBV9 | - | 16 | TGTGCCAGCAGCGCTGGCCGGGGGGGTCCTTTGAGGGAGCAGTACTTC | CASSAGRGGPLREQYF